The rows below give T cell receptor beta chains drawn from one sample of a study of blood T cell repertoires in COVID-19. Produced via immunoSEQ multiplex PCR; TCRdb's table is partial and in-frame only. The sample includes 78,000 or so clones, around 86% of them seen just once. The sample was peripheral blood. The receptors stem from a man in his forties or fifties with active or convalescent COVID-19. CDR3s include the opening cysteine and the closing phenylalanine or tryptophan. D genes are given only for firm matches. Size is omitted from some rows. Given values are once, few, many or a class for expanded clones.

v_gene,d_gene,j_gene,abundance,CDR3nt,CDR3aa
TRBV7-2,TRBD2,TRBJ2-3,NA,TGTGCCAGCAGCGTCGGACTAGCGGGGACAGATACGCAGTATTTT,CASSVGLAGTDTQYF
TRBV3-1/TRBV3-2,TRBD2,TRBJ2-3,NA,TGTGCCAGCAGCCAAGAAGCGGTAGCGGGGGATACGCAGTATTTT,CASSQEAVAGDTQYF
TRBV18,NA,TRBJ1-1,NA,TGTGCCAGCTCACAGACTGAAATGAACACTGAAGCTTTCTTT,CASSQTEMNTEAFF
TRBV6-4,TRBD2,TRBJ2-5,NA,TGTGCCAGCAGTGACATGGGACTAGCGGGGCCCCGGGAGACCCAGTACTTC,CASSDMGLAGPRETQYF
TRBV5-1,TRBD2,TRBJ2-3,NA,TGCGCCAGCTACAGCGGGGGACCCACAGATACGCAGTATTTT,CASYSGGPTDTQYF
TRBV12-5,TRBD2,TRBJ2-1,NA,TGTGCTAGTGGTTTGGTACGAAGCGGGGGGGCGGGTGAGCAGTTCTTC,CASGLVRSGGAGEQFF
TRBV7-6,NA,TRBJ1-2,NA,TGTGCCAGCAGCTTAGGGACAGACGGGCGTGGCTACACCTTC,CASSLGTDGRGYTF
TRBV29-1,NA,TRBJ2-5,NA,TGCAGCGTTGTTAGGGACACATTGAAGACCCAGTACTTC,CSVVRDTLKTQYF
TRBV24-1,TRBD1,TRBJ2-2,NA,TGTGCCACCAGTGATTTTGACAGGGGGCCTCCGGGGGAGCTGTTTTTT,CATSDFDRGPPGELFF
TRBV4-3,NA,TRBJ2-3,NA,TGCGCCAGCAGCCAAGATAACCTATTGGGCACAGATACGCAGTATTTT,CASSQDNLLGTDTQYF
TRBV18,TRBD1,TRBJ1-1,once,TGTGCCAGCTCACAGGGGGCGGAGGGTACTGAAGCTTTCTTT,CASSQGAEGTEAFF
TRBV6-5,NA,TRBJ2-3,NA,TGTGCCAGCAGTCAGGGGTATGAGACAGATACGCAGTATTTT,CASSQGYETDTQYF
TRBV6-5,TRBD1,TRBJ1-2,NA,TGTGCCAGCAGTACCCAACAGGGGTCCTATGGCTACACCTTC,CASSTQQGSYGYTF
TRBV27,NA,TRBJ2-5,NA,TGTGCCAGCAGTTCCCCCGGGTCGGGGCAAGAGACCCAGTACTTC,CASSSPGSGQETQYF
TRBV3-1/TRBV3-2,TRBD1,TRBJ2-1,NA,TGTGCCAGCAGCCACGGACAGGGACGGGTGGAACAGTTCTTC,CASSHGQGRVEQFF
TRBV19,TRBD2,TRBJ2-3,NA,TGTGCCAGTAGTATCGGCGGGGGATCGGTAGATACGCAGTATTTT,CASSIGGGSVDTQYF
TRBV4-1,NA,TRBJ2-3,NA,TGCGCCAGCAGCCAAGAATCCGGAACAGGGTCAGATACGCAGTATTTT,CASSQESGTGSDTQYF
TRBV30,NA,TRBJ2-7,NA,TGTGCCTGGAGTGTGTCCCAGGGGGGCTACGAGCAGTACTTC,CAWSVSQGGYEQYF
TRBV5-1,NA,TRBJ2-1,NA,TGCGCCAGCAGCTTCAACTGGGGGCCGGACAATGAGCAGTTCTTC,CASSFNWGPDNEQFF
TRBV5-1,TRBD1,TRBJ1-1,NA,TGCGCCAGCAGCTTGGGGACAGGGGGCACTGAAGCTTTCTTT,CASSLGTGGTEAFF
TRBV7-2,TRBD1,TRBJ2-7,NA,TGTGCCAGCAGCCCGGACAGGACCGCCTACGAGCAGTACTTC,CASSPDRTAYEQYF
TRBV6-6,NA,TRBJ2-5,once,TGTGCCAGCAGTCCCTATCTAACTGAGGGGGAATCGTTAGAGACCCAGTACTTC,CASSPYLTEGESLETQYF
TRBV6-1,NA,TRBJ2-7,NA,TGTGCCAGCAGTGAAACAGACAGCCCCTACGAGCAGTACTTC,CASSETDSPYEQYF
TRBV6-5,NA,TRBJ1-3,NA,TGTGCCAGCAGGACCGTTGCGGACTCTGGAAACACCATATATTTT,CASRTVADSGNTIYF
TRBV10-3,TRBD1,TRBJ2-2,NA,TGTGCCATCAGTGTAGGACAGGGAATGCCCGGGGAGCTGTTTTTT,CAISVGQGMPGELFF
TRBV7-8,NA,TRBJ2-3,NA,TGTGCCAGCAGCGCGAGAGGGCATGGGACAGATACGCAGTATTTT,CASSARGHGTDTQYF